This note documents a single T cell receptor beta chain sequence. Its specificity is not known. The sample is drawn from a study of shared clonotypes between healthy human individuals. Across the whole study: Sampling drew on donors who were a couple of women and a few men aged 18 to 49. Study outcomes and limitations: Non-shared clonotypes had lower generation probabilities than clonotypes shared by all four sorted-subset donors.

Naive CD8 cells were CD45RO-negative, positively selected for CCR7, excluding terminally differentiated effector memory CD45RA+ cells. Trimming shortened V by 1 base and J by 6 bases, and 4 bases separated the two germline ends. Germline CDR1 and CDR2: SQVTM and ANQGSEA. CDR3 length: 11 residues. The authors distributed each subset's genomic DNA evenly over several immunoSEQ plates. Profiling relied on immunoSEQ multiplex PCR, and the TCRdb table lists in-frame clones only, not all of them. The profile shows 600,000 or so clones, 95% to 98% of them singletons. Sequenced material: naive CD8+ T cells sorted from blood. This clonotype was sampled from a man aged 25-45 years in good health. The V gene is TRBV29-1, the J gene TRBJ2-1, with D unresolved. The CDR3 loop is CSVEVSNEQFF. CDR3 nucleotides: TGCAGCGTTGAAGTTAGCAATGAGCAGTTCTTC.